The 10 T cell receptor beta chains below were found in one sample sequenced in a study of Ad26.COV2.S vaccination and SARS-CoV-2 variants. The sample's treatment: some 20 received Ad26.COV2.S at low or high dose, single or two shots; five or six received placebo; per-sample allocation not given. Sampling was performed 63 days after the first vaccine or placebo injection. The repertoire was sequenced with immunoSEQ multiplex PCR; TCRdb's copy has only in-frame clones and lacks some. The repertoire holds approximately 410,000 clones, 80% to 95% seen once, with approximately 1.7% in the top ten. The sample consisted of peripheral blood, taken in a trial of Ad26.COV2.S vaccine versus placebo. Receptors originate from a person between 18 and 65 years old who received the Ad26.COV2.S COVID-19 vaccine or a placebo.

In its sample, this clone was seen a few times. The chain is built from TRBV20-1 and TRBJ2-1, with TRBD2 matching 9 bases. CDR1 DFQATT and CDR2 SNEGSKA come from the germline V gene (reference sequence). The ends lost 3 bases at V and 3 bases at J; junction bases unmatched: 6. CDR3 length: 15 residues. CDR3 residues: CSASSSGTLYNEQFF. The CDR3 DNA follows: TGCAGTGCTAGTTCTAGCGGGACTCTCTACAATGAGCAGTTCTTC.

Here the CDR3 reads CASSLWGQNTEAFF. The CDR3 DNA reads TGTGCCAGCAGTTTATGGGGACAAAACACTGAAGCTTTCTTT. V usage is TRBV27 and J usage is TRBJ1-1; possible D gene TRBD1, 6 bases. Germline values: CDR1 MNHEY, CDR2 SMNVEV (reference sequence). The V and J ends lost 1 base and 2 bases respectively, with 8 bases between them. The length of the CDR3 is 14 residues.

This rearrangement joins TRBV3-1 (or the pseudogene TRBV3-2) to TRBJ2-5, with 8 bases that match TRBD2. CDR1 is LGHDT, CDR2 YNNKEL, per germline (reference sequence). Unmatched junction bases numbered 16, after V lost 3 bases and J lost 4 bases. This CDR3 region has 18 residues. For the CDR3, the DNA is TGTGCCAGCAGCCAGGCCTTGGGGTTAGCGGGGAGGGGAGAGACCCAGTACTTC. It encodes CASSQALGLAGRGETQYF.

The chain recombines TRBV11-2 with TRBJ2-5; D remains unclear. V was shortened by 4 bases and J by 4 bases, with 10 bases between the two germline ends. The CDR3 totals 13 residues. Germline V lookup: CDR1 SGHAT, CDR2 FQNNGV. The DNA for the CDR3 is TGTGCCAGCAGCTCCCGGGTTGGAGAGACCCAGTACTTC. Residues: CASSSRVGETQYF.

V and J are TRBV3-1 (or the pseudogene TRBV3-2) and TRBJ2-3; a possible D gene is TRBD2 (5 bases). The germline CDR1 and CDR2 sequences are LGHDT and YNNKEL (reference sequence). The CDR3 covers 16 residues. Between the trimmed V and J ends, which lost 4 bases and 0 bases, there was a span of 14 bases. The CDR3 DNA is TGTGCCAGCAGCCGTGGTAGCGCCACTAGCACAGATACGCAGTATTTT. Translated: CASSRGSATSTDTQYF.

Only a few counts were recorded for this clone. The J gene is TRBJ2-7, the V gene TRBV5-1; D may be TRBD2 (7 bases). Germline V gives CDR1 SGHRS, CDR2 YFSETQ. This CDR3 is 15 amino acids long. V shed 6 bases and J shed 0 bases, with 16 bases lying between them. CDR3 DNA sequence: TGCGCCAGCACCCTTGAGGGGGGGACCTCCTACGAGCAGTACTTC. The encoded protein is CASTLEGGTSYEQYF.

CDR3 amino acids: CASSPDRGYTEAFF. CDR3 nucleotides: TGTGCCAGCAGCCCCGACAGGGGATACACTGAAGCTTTCTTT. V and J are TRBV7-2 and TRBJ1-1; 8 nucleotides match TRBD1. The CDR3 loop spans 14 amino acids. Germline CDR1 is SGHTA and CDR2 is FQGNSA. The V segment lost 5 bases and the J segment 3 bases; nucleotides outside the gene matches: 5.

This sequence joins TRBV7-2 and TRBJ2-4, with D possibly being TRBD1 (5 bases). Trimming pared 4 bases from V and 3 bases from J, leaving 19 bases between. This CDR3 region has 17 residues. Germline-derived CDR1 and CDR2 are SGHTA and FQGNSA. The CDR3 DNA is TGTGCCAGCAGCTCGACAAACCTAATAGGGGTCAAAAACATTCAGTACTTC. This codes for CASSSTNLIGVKNIQYF.

This CDR3 is CASSARPGPEETQYF. The CDR3 nucleotides read TGTGCCAGCTCAGCCCGCCCAGGGCCGGAAGAGACCCAGTACTTC. The chain uses TRBV18 and TRBJ2-5; perhaps TRBD1 as D (5 bases). Germline CDR1 KGHSH, CDR2 LQKENI. The CDR3 is 15 residues long. V was shortened by 5 bases and J by 3 bases, with 16 bases between the two germline ends.

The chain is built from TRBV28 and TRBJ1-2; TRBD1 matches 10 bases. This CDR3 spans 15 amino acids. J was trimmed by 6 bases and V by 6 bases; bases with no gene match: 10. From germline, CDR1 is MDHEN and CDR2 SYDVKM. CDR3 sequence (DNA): TGTGCCAGCAGAGTCCGACAGGGGGCGGACGATGGCTACACCTTC. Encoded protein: CASRVRQGADDGYTF.